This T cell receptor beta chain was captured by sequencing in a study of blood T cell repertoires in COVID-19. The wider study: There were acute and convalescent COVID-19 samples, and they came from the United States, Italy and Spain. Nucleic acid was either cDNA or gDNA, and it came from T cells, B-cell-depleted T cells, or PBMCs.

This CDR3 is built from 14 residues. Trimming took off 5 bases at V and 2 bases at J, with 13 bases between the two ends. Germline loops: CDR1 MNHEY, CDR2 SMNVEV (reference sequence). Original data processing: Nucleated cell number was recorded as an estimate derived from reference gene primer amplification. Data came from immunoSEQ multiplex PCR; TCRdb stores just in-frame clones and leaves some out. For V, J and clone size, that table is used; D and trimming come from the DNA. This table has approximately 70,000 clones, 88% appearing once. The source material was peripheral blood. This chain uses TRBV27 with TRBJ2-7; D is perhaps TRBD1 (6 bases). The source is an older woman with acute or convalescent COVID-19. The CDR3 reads CASSLYREAYEQYV. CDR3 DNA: TGTGCCAGCAGTCTTTACAGGGAAGCCTACGAGCAGTACGTC.